The rows below give T cell receptor beta chains drawn from one sample of a study of cytomegalovirus exposure and HLA in healthy donors. Profiling relied on immunoSEQ multiplex PCR, and the TCRdb table lists in-frame clones only, not all of them. The top ten clones hold approximately 5.3% of a sample with about 99,000 clones, less than 85% of them seen once. The specimen was PBMCs. These receptors came from a woman under 30 in good health and CMV-seropositive. Each CDR3 is given with its conserved first and last residue. The order of the fields is D gene, clone size, J gene, V gene, CDR3 protein, CDR3 DNA. A D gene is named only where the DNA matches it firmly. Clone size, where shown, is once, few, many, or a class for clones that have expanded.

>.|.|TRBJ1-1|TRBV4-1
CASSQSSGGASTEAFF
TGCGCCAGCAGCCAGTCTAGCGGGGGGGCAAGCACTGAAGCTTTCTTT
>.|.|TRBJ1-1|TRBV27
CASKFTQGEAFF
TGTGCCAGCAAATTTACCCAGGGGGAAGCTTTCTTT
>TRBD2|.|TRBJ2-3|TRBV11-2
CASSLGQTSGRTDTQYF
TGTGCCAGCAGCTTAGGACAGACTAGCGGGAGAACAGATACGCAGTATTTT
>TRBD2|.|TRBJ2-7|TRBV9
CASSVGGLADEQYF
TGTGCCAGCAGCGTAGGCGGACTAGCCGACGAGCAGTACTTC
>TRBD2|.|TRBJ2-3|TRBV6-6
CASIHWGGNTQYF
TGTGCCAGCATTCACTGGGGGGGGAATACGCAGTATTTT
>.|.|TRBJ1-1|TRBV6-5
CASSYGGAANTEAFF
TGTGCCAGCAGTTACGGCGGGGCGGCGAACACTGAAGCTTTCTTT
>.|.|TRBJ2-5|TRBV2
CASIRQSPETQYF
TGTGCCAGCATTCGACAATCCCCAGAGACCCAGTACTTC
>TRBD2|few|TRBJ2-3|TRBV4-2
CASSLLAGTDTQYF
TGTGCCAGCAGCCTCCTAGCGGGCACAGATACGCAGTATTTT
>TRBD2|.|TRBJ2-1|TRBV5-1
CASSGTSGRALGQQFF
TGCGCCAGCAGCGGAACTAGCGGGAGGGCCCTTGGTCAGCAGTTCTTC
>.|.|TRBJ2-5|TRBV30
CAWESGQETQYF
TGTGCCTGGGAGTCGGGACAAGAGACCCAGTACTTC
>TRBD2|.|TRBJ2-7|TRBV27
CASSYLAGYEQYF
TGTGCCAGCAGTTACCTAGCGGGTTACGAGCAGTACTTC
>.|.|TRBJ2-7|TRBV11-2
CASSLLKRVHEQYF
TGTGCCAGCAGCTTACTAAAGAGGGTCCACGAGCAGTACTTC
>TRBD1|.|TRBJ1-5|TRBV5-7
CASSQGDRDLQPQHF
TGTGCCAGCAGCCAGGGGGACAGAGATCTCCAGCCCCAGCATTTT
>TRBD1|.|TRBJ2-5|TRBV7-9
CASSRYRDSKETQYF
TGTGCCAGCAGCCGTTACCGGGACAGTAAAGAGACCCAGTACTTC
>.|.|TRBJ1-3|TRBV11-3
CASSLRTGPGNTIYF
TGTGCCAGCAGCTTGCGCACAGGACCTGGAAACACCATATATTTT
>TRBD1|few|TRBJ1-5|TRBV2
CASTPGQSNQPQHF
TGTGCCAGCACCCCGGGACAGTCCAATCAGCCCCAGCATTTT
>.|.|TRBJ1-2|TRBV19
CASTRGGAGYGYTF
TGTGCCAGTACCCGCGGGGGGGCTGGCTATGGCTACACCTTC
>.|.|TRBJ1-2|TRBV28
CASTLHGAYYGYTF
TGTGCCAGCACCCTACATGGGGCGTACTATGGCTACACCTTC
>TRBD2|once|TRBJ2-1|TRBV27
CASSLYGTMNEQFF
TGTGCCAGCAGTTTATACGGGACTATGAATGAGCAGTTCTTC
>.|.|TRBJ2-7|TRBV19
CASSPSRTSSGYEQYF
TGTGCCAGTAGTCCCTCGCGAACTAGCTCGGGCTACGAGCAGTACTTC
>.|.|TRBJ2-1|TRBV5-4
CASSWDRLGLNEQFF
TGTGCCAGCAGCTGGGACAGACTAGGTCTCAATGAGCAGTTCTTC
>TRBD1|.|TRBJ1-2|TRBV5-1
CASSLGTGVSYGYTF
TGCGCCAGCAGCTTGGGGACAGGGGTTAGCTATGGCTACACCTTC
>TRBD1|.|TRBJ2-7|TRBV28
CASSPSGTGMFYEQYF
TGTGCCAGCAGCCCATCCGGGACAGGGATGTTTTACGAGCAGTACTTC
>TRBD2|.|TRBJ2-3|TRBV5-1
CASSPTGLAGTDTQYF
TGCGCCAGCAGCCCGACGGGACTAGCGGGCACAGATACGCAGTATTTT
>.|.|TRBJ2-2|TRBV6-5
CASSSTGNTGELFF
TGTGCCAGCAGCTCCACAGGGAACACCGGGGAGCTGTTTTTT
>TRBD2|.|TRBJ2-7|TRBV19
CASSIGEGPVLDF
TGTGCCAGTAGTATCGGGGAGGGACCAGTTTTGGACTTC
>.|.|TRBJ1-4|TRBV15
CATSKRTTNEKLFF
TGTGCCACCAGCAAGCGAACAACTAATGAAAAACTGTTTTTT
>.|.|TRBJ1-2|TRBV28
CASSPIVRGYTF
TGTGCCAGCAGTCCGATCGTTCGGGGCTACACCTTC
>.|few|TRBJ2-7|TRBV5-6
CASSLPGLDSYEQYF
TGTGCCAGCAGCCTACCGGGACTTGATTCCTACGAGCAGTACTTC
>TRBD1|.|TRBJ1-2|TRBV19
CASSIGQGVLDGYTF
TGTGCCAGTAGTATCGGACAGGGGGTTCTGGATGGCTACACCTTC
>.|.|TRBJ1-1|TRBV27
CASSRGPPVTEAFF
TGTGCCAGCAGTCGAGGGCCCCCCGTCACTGAAGCTTTCTTT